This T cell receptor (beta chain) was captured in a study of cytomegalovirus exposure and HLA in healthy donors. At the level of the study: Earlier sequencing of about 179 million T cells yielded around 120 million unique TCR beta sequences.

About this clone: As yet, its antigen is unknown.

With 60 Vbeta and 13 Jbeta primers, the PCR was carried out. Repertoires were generated with immunoSEQ multiplex PCR, while TCRdb's copy carries only in-frame clones and drops some. The sample has some 200,000 clones, roughly 87% seen once. The study, taken as a whole, reports: Reports state that TCR beta sequences accurately predicted most subjects' HLA-A and HLA-B alleles. Some public TCRs appeared in many individuals, while most sequences were rare. Cytomegalovirus status was reportedly diagnosed by the classifier with high sensitivity and specificity.

The CDR3 is made up of 17 amino acids. Germline V gives CDR1 KGHSH, CDR2 LQKENI. V lost 1 base, J lost 0 bases, and 15 bases lay in between. The sequencing input was PBMCs. The source of this sequence is a girl under three years old in good health and CMV-seronegative. The rearrangement uses TRBV18 and TRBJ1-2; D possibly corresponds to TRBD1 (6 bases). This CDR3 is CASSPLAGEEANYGYTF. The CDR3 coding sequence is TGTGCCAGCTCACCACTGGCAGGGGAAGAAGCTAACTATGGCTACACCTTC.